This entry lists 29 T cell receptor beta chains sequenced from one sample in a study of CD8 T cells in Susac syndrome. Reverse transcription of 0.5 to 1 ug RNA was performed with random hexamers. TCRdb re-called the immunoSEQ multiplex PCR reads with MiXCR, one entry per CDR3 protein. Of hundreds of thousands of distinct CDR3 sequences listed, just under 95% are singletons. Source material: CD4+ T cells from PBMCs. The receptors were gathered from a human donor with multiple sclerosis.

This chain connects TRBV3-1 to TRBJ1-1; a weak D match, TRBD1 (5 bases). Germline V CDR1 and CDR2: LGHDT, YNNKEL (reference sequence). Trimming removed 4 bases from V and 0 bases from J, with 15 bases in between. The CDR3 has 16 residues. CDR3 nucleotides: TGTGCCAGCAGCCCGGGGCAGAACATCATGAACACTGAAGCTTTCTTT. Encoded protein: CASSPGQNIMNTEAFF.

This clonotype has a single count. V is TRBV25-1 and J is TRBJ2-1; the D gene is possibly TRBD2 (5 bases). Germline CDR1 MGHDK, CDR2 SYGVNS. With 4 bases removed from V and 6 bases from J, the gap between germline ends came to 13 bases. This CDR3 has 14 amino acids. DNA for the CDR3: TGTGCCAGCAGTGCCCCCGGGGTAGGCAATGAGCAGTTCTTC. Residues: CASSAPGVGNEQFF.

CDR3 coding DNA: TGTGCCAGCAGTGAACCCGGGACAGAGTTTAACGCGAACACCGGGGAGCTGTTTTTT. Translating gives CASSEPGTEFNANTGELFF. This chain links TRBV25-1 with TRBJ2-2; 7 nucleotides agree with TRBD1. This CDR3 contains 19 residues. With 2 bases clipped from V and 0 bases from J, the junction kept 12 bases outside the gene matches. CDR1 is MGHDK and CDR2 is SYGVNS in the germline V gene.

V usage is TRBV7-9 and J usage is TRBJ2-1; D possibly uses TRBD1 or TRBD2 (5 bases each). The CDR3 runs to 17 residues. Germline loops: CDR1 SEHNR, CDR2 FQNEAQ (reference sequence). Trimming left V 7 bases short and J 0 bases short, with 19 bases between. Here the CDR3 reads CASTTYGGRSSYNEQFF. For the CDR3, the DNA is TGTGCCAGCACCACTTATGGGGGTAGGAGCTCCTACAATGAGCAGTTCTTC. The variable domain in full, with the rest retrieved from reference TRBV7-9 and TRBJ2-1, is DTGVSQNPRHKITKRGQNVTFRCDPISEHNRLYWYRQTLGQGPEFLTYFQNEAQLEKSRLLSDRFSAERPKGSFSTLEIQRTEQGDSAMYLCASTTYGGRSSYNEQFFGPGTRLTVL.

V is TRBV2 and J is TRBJ1-5; the D is unclear. The V end was cut by 5 bases, the J end by 5 bases, with 19 bases between. Germline-derived CDR1 and CDR2 are SNHLY and FYNNEI. CDR3 length: 16 amino acids. Here the CDR3 DNA reads TGTGCCAGCAGTACAGTCTGGGCAGCCGACGATCAGCCCCAGCATTTT. Translated: CASSTVWAADDQPQHF.

The chain carries TRBV9 and TRBJ2-1; TRBD2 matches 14 bases. CDR3 length: 16 residues. The V gene end was trimmed by 3 bases and the J gene end by 6 bases; junction bases not matched to a gene: 5. From germline, CDR1 is SGDLS and CDR2 YYNGEE. This CDR3 reads CASSARLAGGPNEQFF. The CDR3 DNA is TGTGCCAGCAGCGCAAGACTAGCGGGAGGGCCCAATGAGCAGTTCTTC.

This sequence joins TRBV5-6 and TRBJ2-3, with 9 bases that match TRBD1. The CDR3 totals 14 residues. Germline values: CDR1 SGHDT, CDR2 YYEEEE. J gave up 5 bases and V 5 bases, and 6 bases lay outside the gene matches. CDR3 amino acids: CASRSRGQGDTQYF. CDR3 DNA sequence: TGTGCCAGCAGGTCGAGGGGACAGGGAGATACGCAGTATTTT.

V is TRBV28 and J is TRBJ1-3; TRBD1 might be the D (6 bases). Germline V gene lookup returns CDR1 MDHEN and CDR2 SYDVKM. The CDR3 contains 16 residues. Deletions cut 2 bases from V and 8 bases from J, with 19 bases between. This chain's CDR3 is CASSLGGRGLGYTIYF. DNA of the CDR3: TGTGCCAGCAGTTTAGGCGGCAGGGGTTTGGGTTACACCATATATTTT. The entire variable domain, with the rest obtained from reference TRBV28 and TRBJ1-3, is as follows: DVKVTQSSRYLVKRTGEKVFLECVQDMDHENMFWYRQDPGLGLRLIYFSYDVKMKEKGDIPEGYSVSREKKERFSLILESASTNQTSMYLCASSLGGRGLGYTIYFGEGSWLTVV.

This clonotype was recorded only once. The CDR3 protein is CASSLTGALDQPQHF. For the CDR3, the DNA is TGTGCCAGCAGTTTAACGGGAGCCCTGGACCAGCCCCAGCATTTT. J is TRBJ1-5 and V is TRBV12-3 or TRBV12-4, with D uncertain. The CDR3 has 15 residues. Trimming removed 2 bases from V and 7 bases from J, with 15 bases in between.

This clonotype showed up just once. The J gene is TRBJ2-2, the V gene TRBV7-6, with 13 bases aligning to TRBD2. V lost 7 bases, J lost 6 bases, and 5 bases stayed unmatched. Germline V CDR1 and CDR2: SGHVS, FNYEAQ. The CDR3 consists of 15 residues. The CDR3 region has the DNA TGTGCCAGCAACGTACTAGCGGGAGGGCCCGGGGAGCTGTTTTTT. This encodes CASNVLAGGPGELFF.

This sequence joins TRBV6-1 and TRBJ2-2, with D unclear. V was pared by 4 bases and J by 0 bases, with 12 bases between. Germline V gene lookup returns CDR1 MNHNS and CDR2 SASEGT. The CDR3 has 16 residues. The CDR3 DNA sequence: TGTGCCAGCAGTGTTTTGGCCAATTCGAACACCGGGGAGCTGTTTTTT. This encodes CASSVLANSNTGELFF.

The V gene is TRBV30, the J gene TRBJ1-2, with TRBD1 as a possible D gene (5 bases). The CDR3 extends over 13 amino acids. Germline V lookup: CDR1 GTSNPN, CDR2 SVGIG (reference sequence). Between the trimmed V and J ends, which lost 0 bases and 8 bases, there was a span of 13 bases. The CDR3 DNA follows: TGTGCCTGGAGTGTCCCGGGGGAGGAGGGCTACACCTTC. The encoded protein is CAWSVPGEEGYTF.

This chain links TRBV4-1 with TRBJ1-2, with D possibly matching TRBD1 (5 bases). CDR3 length: 16 residues. Germline V gives CDR1 MGHRA, CDR2 YSYEKL. V lost 2 bases, J lost 3 bases, and 16 bases lay in between. Written as DNA, the CDR3 is TGCGCCAGCAGCCAACCCACCAGCAGGGTTGACTATGGCTACACCTTC. It specifies CASSQPTSRVDYGYTF.

This clonotype was seen once. The chain recombines TRBV18 with TRBJ1-2; TRBD1 matches at 9 bases. V gave up 9 bases and J gave up 6 bases; unmatched junction bases: 5. This CDR3 is built from 12 residues. Germline-derived CDR1 and CDR2 are KGHSH and LQKENI. CDR3 DNA sequence: TGTGCCAGTACAGGGGGCGCAGATGGCTACACCTTC. This codes for CASTGGADGYTF.

The V and J genes are TRBV7-7 and TRBJ2-5; tentatively, D is TRBD1 (5 bases). Germline CDR1 and CDR2: SSHAT and FNYEAQ (reference sequence). The CDR3 sequence is 13 residues long. Deletions cut 5 bases from V and 0 bases from J, with 7 bases between. Here the CDR3 reads CASSKTDQETQYF. In DNA form, the CDR3 reads TGTGCCAGCAGCAAGACAGACCAAGAGACCCAGTACTTC.

V is TRBV19 and J is TRBJ1-1; 7 positions match TRBD1. This CDR3 is built from 13 residues. V shed 7 bases and J 5 bases; nucleotides not matched to a gene: 7. From germline, CDR1 is LNHDA and CDR2 SQIVND (reference sequence). CDR3: CASNPGGKTEAFF. The DNA of the CDR3 is TGTGCCAGTAATCCAGGGGGGAAGACTGAAGCTTTCTTT.

In its sample, this clonotype was seen once. This chain joins TRBV5-1 and TRBJ2-7, with 7 bases fitting TRBD1. The CDR3 has 13 amino acids. V was clipped by 4 bases and J by 6 bases; unmatched bases: 7. Looked up from germline, CDR1 is SGHRS and CDR2 is YFSETQ. CDR3 nucleotides: TGCGCCAGCAGCACCTCGACAGGGAGCGAGCAGTACGTC. It is translated as CASSTSTGSEQYV.

The chain is built from TRBV10-3 and TRBJ1-1; the D gene is possibly TRBD1 (5 bases). CDR1 is ENHRY and CDR2 is SYGVKD in the germline V gene. The CDR3 runs 13 residues. The V end was cut by 3 bases, the J end by 10 bases, with 15 bases between. The CDR3 region has the DNA TGTGCCATCAGTGACCCGGGGGGAATAGGAGCTTTCTTT. Its protein product is CAISDPGGIGAFF.

This clonotype was picked up a small number of times. The J gene is TRBJ2-3, the V gene TRBV11-2; weak D call: TRBD1 (5 bases). There are 11 residues in the CDR3. The ends were cut back, 5 bases at V and 6 bases at J, with 6 bases in the middle. Germline lookup yields CDR1 SGHAT and CDR2 FQNNGV. Here the CDR3 reads CASSHRDTQYF. The CDR3 DNA reads as TGTGCCAGCAGCCACAGGGATACGCAGTATTTT.

This chain joins TRBV2 and TRBJ2-3, with TRBD2 as a possible D gene (5 bases). V was trimmed by 7 bases and J by 5 bases, leaving 16 bases between them. The CDR3 spans 14 residues. Looked up from germline, CDR1 is SNHLY and CDR2 is FYNNEI. The CDR3 nucleotides read TGTGCCAGCACCCCGGGAAGGGCAGTAGATACGCAGTATTTT. Translation gives CASTPGRAVDTQYF.

This chain uses TRBV12-5 with TRBJ2-3; the D is unclear. The CDR3 sequence is 14 residues long. V was trimmed by 6 bases and J by 3 bases, leaving 13 bases between them. CDR1 is LGHNT, CDR2 FRNRAP, per germline. CDR3 loop: CASGAAGNTDTQYF. The DNA of the CDR3 is TGTGCTAGTGGCGCGGCTGGCAATACAGATACGCAGTATTTT.

This sequence joins TRBV30 and TRBJ1-5, with D unclear. The V gene's germline CDR1 is GTSNPN and CDR2 SVGIG (reference sequence). CDR3 length: 15 amino acids. Between the trimmed V and J ends, which lost 3 bases and 0 bases, there was a span of 12 bases. The DNA of the CDR3 is TGTGCCTGGAGATTAGGGTCTAATAGCAATCAGCCCCAGCATTTT. Protein sequence: CAWRLGSNSNQPQHF.

V usage is TRBV30 and J usage is TRBJ2-3; D tentatively reads TRBD1 or TRBD2 (5 bases each). CDR1 GTSNPN and CDR2 SVGIG come from the germline V gene (reference sequence). CDR3 size: 12 residues. V lost 8 bases, J lost 0 bases, and 9 bases lay in between. The CDR3 coding sequence is TGTGCCGAGGGACCAAGCACAGATACGCAGTATTTT. Translated: CAEGPSTDTQYF.

V and J are TRBV5-1 and TRBJ1-1; D is undetermined. The V and J ends lost 4 bases and 1 base respectively, with 8 bases between them. This CDR3 is built from 13 residues. Germline V lookup: CDR1 SGHRS, CDR2 YFSETQ. CDR3 loop: CASSGYTNTEAFF. CDR3 bases: TGCGCCAGCAGCGGGTACACGAACACTGAAGCTTTCTTT.

This chain joins TRBV2 and TRBJ2-1; 9 bases align to TRBD1. Germline loops: CDR1 SNHLY, CDR2 FYNNEI. This CDR3 has 14 residues. The ends lost 7 bases at V and 8 bases at J; junction bases unmatched: 9. CDR3 sequence (DNA): TGTGCCAGCACCCGGGACAGGGAGATCGATGAGCAGTTCTTC. Protein: CASTRDREIDEQFF.

The CDR3 nucleotides read TGTGCCAGCAGCACTATCCTTGAGGGGGAGCAGTTCTTC. Amino acids: CASSTILEGEQFF. This sequence joins TRBV6-1 and TRBJ2-1; possibly TRBD1 or TRBD2 for D (5 bases each). V lost 6 bases, J lost 10 bases, and 16 bases lay in between. Germline-derived CDR1 and CDR2 are MNHNS and SASEGT. The length of the CDR3 is 13 residues.

As DNA, the CDR3 is TGTGCCAGCAGGGAACAGGGGAGCAATCAGCCCCAGCATTTT. It encodes CASREQGSNQPQHF. This chain connects TRBV2 to TRBJ1-5, with 7 bases matching TRBD1. CDR1 and CDR2 (germline): SNHLY, FYNNEI. The CDR3 sequence is 14 residues long. Losses at the gene ends were 6 bases for V and 1 base for J; bases not matched to a gene: 3. Complete variable domain (other parts from reference TRBV2 and TRBJ1-5): EPEVTQTPSHQVTQMGQEVILRCVPISNHLYFYWYRQILGQKVEFLVSFYNNEISEKSEIFDDQFSVERPDGSNFTLKIRSTKLEDSAMYFCASREQGSNQPQHFGDGTRLSIL.

This clonotype turned up a few times. The chain employs TRBV19 and TRBJ2-1; unclear D gene. The V and J ends lost 5 bases and 5 bases respectively, with 4 bases between them. CDR3 length: 11 amino acids. CDR1 and CDR2 from the germline V gene are LNHDA and SQIVND (reference sequence). CDR3 nucleotide sequence: TGTGCCAGTAGTGTCCACAATGAGCAGTTCTTC. It translates to CASSVHNEQFF. Based on the CDR3 plus reference TRBV19 and TRBJ2-1, the full variable domain is DGGITQSPKYLFRKEGQNVTLSCEQNLNHDAMYWYRQDPGQGLRLIYYSQIVNDFQKGDIAEGYSVSREKKESFPLTVTSAQKNPTAFYLCASSVHNEQFFGPGTRLTVL.

This chain uses TRBV5-1 with TRBJ1-1; 10 nucleotides match TRBD1. Germline V lookup: CDR1 SGHRS, CDR2 YFSETQ. The CDR3 runs to 15 residues. Trimming cost V 5 bases and J 3 bases; bases outside gene matches: 7. The CDR3 protein is CASRVVGQGHTEAFF. Here the CDR3 DNA reads TGCGCCAGCAGGGTTGTGGGACAGGGGCACACTGAAGCTTTCTTT.